What follows are 17 T cell receptor beta chains derived from one specimen sequenced in a study of cytomegalovirus exposure and HLA in healthy donors. A multiplex PCR was run with 60 Vbeta primers and 13 Jbeta primers. Repertoires were generated with immunoSEQ multiplex PCR, while TCRdb's copy carries only in-frame clones and drops some. In the table there are approximately 140,000 clones, around 83% of which are singletons. The sample taken for sequencing was PBMCs. The receptors originated from a girl aged 2-10 years in good health and CMV-seronegative.

The CDR3 spells CASSPDRGPTYNEQFF. DNA for the CDR3: TGTGCCAGCAGCCCGGACAGGGGGCCCACCTACAATGAGCAGTTCTTC. The chain recombines TRBV5-6 with TRBJ2-1; 11 nucleotides line up with TRBD1. J was trimmed by 2 bases and V by 4 bases; bases with no gene match: 5. The V gene's germline CDR1 is SGHDT and CDR2 YYEEEE. CDR3 length: 16 amino acids.

The chain recombines TRBV27 with TRBJ1-1, with 8 bases identical to TRBD1. Germline V gene lookup returns CDR1 MNHEY and CDR2 SMNVEV (reference sequence). The V segment lost 2 bases and the J segment 0 bases; nucleotides outside the gene matches: 2. The CDR3 is made up of 15 amino acids. This CDR3 is CASSLRQGMNTEAFF. CDR3 bases: TGTGCCAGCAGTTTAAGACAGGGGATGAACACTGAAGCTTTCTTT.

V is TRBV6-5 and J is TRBJ1-4; D not certain. Germline V gene sequence: CDR1 MNHEY, CDR2 SVGAGI. V was trimmed by 0 bases and J by 2 bases, leaving 10 bases between them. The CDR3 length is 16 residues. The CDR3 here is CASSYSGRATNEKLFF. The CDR3 DNA reads as TGTGCCAGCAGTTACTCCGGGCGGGCCACTAATGAAAAACTGTTTTTT.

V gene TRBV30 combines with J gene TRBJ1-2, with 9 bases identical to TRBD1. Trimming took 2 bases from V and 4 from J; bases not matched to a gene: 5. CDR1 GTSNPN and CDR2 SVGIG come from the germline V gene (reference sequence). CDR3 size: 14 residues. CDR3 coding DNA: TGTGCCTGGAGTAACAGGGGGCGGATCTATGGCTACACCTTC. Protein product: CAWSNRGRIYGYTF.

The chain couples TRBV5-1 to TRBJ1-4; D unresolved. CDR3 length: 14 residues. Germline assignment: CDR1 SGHRS and CDR2 YFSETQ. V lost 3 bases, J lost 5 bases, and 11 bases lay in between. This chain's CDR3 is CASSSTSGNEKLFF. The CDR3 DNA sequence: TGCGCCAGCAGCTCCACGTCAGGAAATGAAAAACTGTTTTTT. Full variable domain (missing parts from reference TRBV5-1 and TRBJ1-4): KAGVTQTPRYLIKTRGQQVTLSCSPISGHRSVSWYQQTPGQGLQFLFEYFSETQRNKGNFPGRFSGRQFSNSRSEMNVSTLELGDSALYLCASSSTSGNEKLFFGSGTQLSVL.

The J gene is TRBJ1-5, the V gene TRBV10-3; D not resolved. This CDR3 has 16 amino acids. The V and J ends lost 6 bases and 6 bases respectively, with 21 bases between them. In germline, CDR1 is ENHRY, CDR2 SYGVKD. The CDR3 region has the DNA TGTGCCATCAGCGCAGGAGGGTCCGACAACAGTCAGCCCCAGCATTTT. It specifies CAISAGGSDNSQPQHF.

This rearrangement joins TRBV5-8 to TRBJ2-7; 10 positions agree with TRBD1. CDR3 length equals 14 residues. V dropped 6 bases and J dropped 5; count of bases not matched to a gene: 8. Germline V gives CDR1 SGHTS, CDR2 YDEGEE. CDR3 amino acids: CASNLPGQGHEQYF. The CDR3 DNA is TGTGCCAGCAACTTACCGGGACAGGGGCACGAGCAGTACTTC.

V gene TRBV16 combines with J gene TRBJ2-4; possibly TRBD2 for D (5 bases). CDR1 is KGHSY, CDR2 FQNENV, per germline. The CDR3 is 14 residues long. The V end was cut by 2 bases, the J end by 16 bases, with 21 bases between. CDR3 region: CASSQTPGPAVEYF. As DNA, the CDR3 is TGTGCCAGCAGCCAAACCCCCGGGCCAGCGGTGGAATACTTC.

Only a few counts were recorded for this clone. The chain has TRBV7-6 and TRBJ2-5; TRBD1 matches at 7 bases. This CDR3 is 14 amino acids long. After removal of 4 bases from V and 4 bases from J, the junction contained 6 bases not matched to a gene. The germline V gene has CDR1 SGHVS and CDR2 FNYEAQ. The CDR3 spells CASSYPGTVETQYF. In nucleotides, the CDR3 is TGTGCCAGCAGCTACCCCGGGACAGTAGAGACCCAGTACTTC.

This chain links TRBV7-2 with TRBJ2-1, with TRBD2 matching 8 bases. This CDR3 is 16 amino acids long. Germline V CDR1 and CDR2: SGHTA, FQGNSA. With V trimmed by 1 base and J by 5 bases, 7 bases remained unmatched. The CDR3 DNA reads as TGTGCCAGCAGCTTAGTTCCCAGCGGGGGAAACAATGAGCAGTTCTTC. Protein sequence: CASSLVPSGGNNEQFF.

This chain joins TRBV27 and TRBJ2-7, with 10 bases matching TRBD2. Looked up from germline, CDR1 is MNHEY and CDR2 is SMNVEV (reference sequence). The CDR3 contains 18 residues. V was pared by 0 bases and J by 0 bases, with 8 bases of the junction left unmatched. The CDR3 coding sequence is TGTGCCAGCAGTTTATCGCCCCCAGAGCGGGAGGGCTCCTACGAGCAGTACTTC. This sequence encodes CASSLSPPEREGSYEQYF.

V is TRBV9 and J is TRBJ2-7; the D is unclear. From germline, CDR1 is SGDLS and CDR2 YYNGEE. This CDR3 comprises 14 residues. The ends were cut back, 0 bases at V and 2 bases at J, with 9 bases in the middle. DNA for the CDR3: TGTGCCAGCAGCGTAGACGCCAGGCCCTACGAGCAGTACTTC. It encodes CASSVDARPYEQYF.

CDR3 residues: CASSVLRQLKNTEAFF. Here the CDR3 DNA reads TGTGCCAGCAGCGTCCTGAGACAGCTAAAGAACACTGAAGCTTTCTTT. The chain links TRBV5-6 to TRBJ1-1, with TRBD1 as a possible D gene (5 bases). The CDR3 length is 16 residues. CDR1 is SGHDT and CDR2 is YYEEEE in the germline V gene. V shed 4 bases and J shed 1 base, with 17 bases lying between them.

The rearrangement joins TRBV13 to TRBJ2-7, with 9 bases aligning to TRBD2. Germline CDR1 PRHDT, CDR2 FYEKMQ (reference sequence). The ends lost 5 bases at V and 7 bases at J; junction bases unmatched: 15. There are 16 residues in the CDR3. The CDR3 region has the DNA TGTGCCAGCAGCCCCGGGACTAGCATCCCCTTTAGGGAGCAGTACTTC. It encodes CASSPGTSIPFREQYF.

V and J are TRBV14 and TRBJ2-3, with TRBD2 matching 8 bases. The J segment lost 9 bases and the V segment lost 1 base, leaving 18 bases of the junction unmatched. Germline V gene lookup returns CDR1 SGHDN and CDR2 FVKESK. The CDR3 is made up of 18 amino acids. CDR3 sequence: CASSQVRAERGPWETQYF. For the CDR3, the DNA is TGTGCCAGCAGCCAAGTAAGGGCCGAGCGGGGGCCCTGGGAGACGCAGTATTTT.

This chain connects TRBV10-3 to TRBJ2-1; 9 nucleotides line up with TRBD2. Unmatched junction bases numbered 4, after V lost 1 base and J lost 6 bases. Germline V gene sequence: CDR1 ENHRY, CDR2 SYGVKD. The CDR3 has 15 amino acids. CDR3 bases: TGTGCCATCAGTGAGTTTCTAGCGGGGACCAATGAGCAGTTCTTC. Protein sequence: CAISEFLAGTNEQFF.

The table lists this clone with a count of one. The V and J genes are TRBV10-3 and TRBJ2-2; D ambiguous. Trimming left V 8 bases short and J 4 bases short, with 11 bases between. The CDR3 covers 13 residues. Germline assignment: CDR1 ENHRY and CDR2 SYGVKD. CDR3 sequence (DNA): TGTGCCATCCCCGGCCAGCGCACCGGGGAGCTGTTTTTT. Translating gives CAIPGQRTGELFF.